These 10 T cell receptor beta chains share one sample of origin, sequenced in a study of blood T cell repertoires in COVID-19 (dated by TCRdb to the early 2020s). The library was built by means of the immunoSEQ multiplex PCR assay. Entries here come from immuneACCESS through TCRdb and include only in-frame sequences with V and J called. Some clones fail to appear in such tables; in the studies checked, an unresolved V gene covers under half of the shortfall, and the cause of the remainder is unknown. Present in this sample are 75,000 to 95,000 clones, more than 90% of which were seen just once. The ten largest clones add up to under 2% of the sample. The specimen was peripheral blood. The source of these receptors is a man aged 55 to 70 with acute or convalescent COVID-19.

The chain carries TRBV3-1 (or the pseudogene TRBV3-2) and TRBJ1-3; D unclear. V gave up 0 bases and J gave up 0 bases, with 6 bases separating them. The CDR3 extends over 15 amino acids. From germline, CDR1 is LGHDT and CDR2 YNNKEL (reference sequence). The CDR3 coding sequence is TGTGCCAGCAGCCAAGATATAGTCTCTGGAAACACCATATATTTT. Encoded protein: CASSQDIVSGNTIYF.

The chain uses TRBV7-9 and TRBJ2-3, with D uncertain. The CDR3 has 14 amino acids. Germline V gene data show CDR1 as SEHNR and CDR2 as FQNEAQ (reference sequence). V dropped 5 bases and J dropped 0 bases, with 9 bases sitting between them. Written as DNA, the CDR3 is TGTGCCAGCAGCCGCGAAACTAGCACAGATACGCAGTATTTT. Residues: CASSRETSTDTQYF.

This chain's CDR3 is CASSPGTSGTYEQYF. Written as DNA, the CDR3 is TGTGCCAGCTCACCCGGGACTAGCGGGACGTACGAGCAGTACTTC. V usage is TRBV18 and J usage is TRBJ2-7, with 13 bases aligning to TRBD2. The germline gives CDR1 KGHSH, CDR2 LQKENI. There are 15 residues in the CDR3. Germline trimming cut 3 bases from V and 4 bases from J; bases unmatched to any gene: 3.

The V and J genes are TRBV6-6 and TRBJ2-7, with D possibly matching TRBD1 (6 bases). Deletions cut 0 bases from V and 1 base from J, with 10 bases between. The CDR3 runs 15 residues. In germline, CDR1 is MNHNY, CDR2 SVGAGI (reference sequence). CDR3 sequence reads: CASSYSWTDSYEQYF. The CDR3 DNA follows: TGTGCCAGCAGTTACTCTTGGACAGATTCCTACGAGCAGTACTTC.

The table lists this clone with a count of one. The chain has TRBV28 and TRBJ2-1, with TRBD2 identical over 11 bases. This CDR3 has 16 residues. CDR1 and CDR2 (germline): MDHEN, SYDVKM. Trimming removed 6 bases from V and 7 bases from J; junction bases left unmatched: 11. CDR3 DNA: TGTGCCAGCAGCTCCTTAGCGGGAGGGCTGGGGAATGAGCAGTTCTTC. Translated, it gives CASSSLAGGLGNEQFF. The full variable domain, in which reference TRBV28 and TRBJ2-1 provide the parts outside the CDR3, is DVKVTQSSRYLVKRTGEKVFLECVQDMDHENMFWYRQDPGLGLRLIYFSYDVKMKEKGDIPEGYSVSREKKERFSLILESASTNQTSMYLCASSSLAGGLGNEQFFGPGTRLTVL.

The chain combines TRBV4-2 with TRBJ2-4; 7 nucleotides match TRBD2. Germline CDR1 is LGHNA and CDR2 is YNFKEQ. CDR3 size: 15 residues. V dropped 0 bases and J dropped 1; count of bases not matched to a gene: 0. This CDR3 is CASSQEGGAKNIQYF. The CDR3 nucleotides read TGTGCCAGCAGCCAAGAGGGAGGGGCCAAAAACATTCAGTACTTC.

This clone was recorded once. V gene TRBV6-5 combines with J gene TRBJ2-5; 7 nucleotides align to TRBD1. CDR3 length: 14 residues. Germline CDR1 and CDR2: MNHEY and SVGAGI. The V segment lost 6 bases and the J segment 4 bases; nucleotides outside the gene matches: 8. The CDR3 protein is CASRGQVLRETQYF. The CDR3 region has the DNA TGTGCCAGCAGAGGACAGGTATTGAGAGAGACCCAGTACTTC.

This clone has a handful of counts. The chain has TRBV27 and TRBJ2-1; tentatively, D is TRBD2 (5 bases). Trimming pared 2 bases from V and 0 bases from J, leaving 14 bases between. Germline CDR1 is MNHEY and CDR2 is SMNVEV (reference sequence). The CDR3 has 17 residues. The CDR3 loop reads CASSLGSSRLSYNEQFF. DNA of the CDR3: TGTGCCAGCAGTTTAGGTTCTAGCCGCCTCTCCTACAATGAGCAGTTCTTC.

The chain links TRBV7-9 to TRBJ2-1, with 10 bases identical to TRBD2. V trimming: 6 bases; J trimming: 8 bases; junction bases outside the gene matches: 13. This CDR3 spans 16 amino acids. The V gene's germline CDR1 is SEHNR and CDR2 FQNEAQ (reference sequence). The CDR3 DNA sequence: TGTGCCAGCAGTCAGATATCTAGCGGGAGCGGGGATGAGCAGTTCTTC. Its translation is CASSQISSGSGDEQFF.

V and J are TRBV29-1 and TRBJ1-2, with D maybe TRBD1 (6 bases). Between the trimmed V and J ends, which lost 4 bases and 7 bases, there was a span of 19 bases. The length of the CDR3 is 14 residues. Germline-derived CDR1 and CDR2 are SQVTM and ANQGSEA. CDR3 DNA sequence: TGCAGCGTTGTAGGGGATGGGGGGGCGTTTGGCTACACCTTC. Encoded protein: CSVVGDGGAFGYTF. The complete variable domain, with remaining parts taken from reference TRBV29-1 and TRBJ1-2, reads SAVISQKPSRDICQRGTSLTIQCQVDSQVTMMFWYRQQPGQSLTLIATANQGSEATYESGFVIDKFPISRPNLTFSTLTVSNMSPEDSSIYLCSVVGDGGAFGYTFGSGTRLTVV.